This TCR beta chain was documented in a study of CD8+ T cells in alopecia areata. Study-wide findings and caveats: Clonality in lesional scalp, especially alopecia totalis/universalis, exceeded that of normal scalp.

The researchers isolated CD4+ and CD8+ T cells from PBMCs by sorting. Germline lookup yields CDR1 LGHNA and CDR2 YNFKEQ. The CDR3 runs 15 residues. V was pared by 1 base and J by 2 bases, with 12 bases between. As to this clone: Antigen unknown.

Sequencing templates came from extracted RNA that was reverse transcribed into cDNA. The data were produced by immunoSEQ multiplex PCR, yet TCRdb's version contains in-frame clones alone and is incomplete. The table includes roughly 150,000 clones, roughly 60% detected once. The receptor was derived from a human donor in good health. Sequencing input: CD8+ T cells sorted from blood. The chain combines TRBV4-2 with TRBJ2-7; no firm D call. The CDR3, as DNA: TGTGCCAGCAGCCAAGCCGCGGAGCCGACCTACGAGCAGTACTTC. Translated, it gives CASSQAAEPTYEQYF.